What follows is one T cell receptor (beta chain) and its context. Its antigen is not known. Trimming removed 3 bases at V and 8 bases at J, with 13 bases between. This CDR3 is 14 amino acids long. Germline values: CDR1 SGHVS, CDR2 FQNEAQ. This sample stems from a study of shared clonotypes between healthy human individuals. Study findings and constraints: Non-shared clonotypes had lower generation probabilities than clonotypes shared by all four sorted-subset donors.

The study separated CD4+ cells into CD45RA+ naive and CD45RA-negative memory subsets. Libraries were prepared by immunoSEQ multiplex PCR; TCRdb keeps only in-frame clonotypes and omits some of them. The sample holds 1,400,000 or so clones, roughly 98.5% seen once. The V and J genes are TRBV7-8 and TRBJ2-2; a possible D gene is TRBD1 (6 bases). The material sequenced was naive CD4+ T cells sorted from blood. Stated subset: CD45RA+ positively selected. This TCR derives from a man aged 25 to 45 in good health. The CDR3 region is CASSFRQAVGELFF. DNA of the CDR3: TGTGCCAGCAGCTTCAGACAGGCGGTGGGGGAGCTGTTTTTT.